This T cell receptor (beta chain) was sequenced in a study of blood T cell repertoires in COVID-19. Across the study: T cells, B-cell-depleted T cells, or PBMCs supplied cDNA or gDNA.

V shed 5 bases and J 1 base; nucleotides not matched to a gene: 8. The CDR3 runs to 17 residues. The V gene's germline CDR1 is SNHLY and CDR2 FYNNEI. Study processing details: Estimates of nucleated cell counts were drawn from the amplification of reference gene primers. The protocol was immunoSEQ multiplex PCR, while the TCRdb copy is restricted to in-frame clones and leaves out a portion. The DNA gave D and trimming, while V, J and clone size come from that table. The sample carries 300,000 to 350,000 clones, about nine tenths recorded once. Sequenced sample: peripheral blood. The chain is built from TRBV2 and TRBJ2-2, with TRBD2 matching 9 bases. This TCR came from a woman aged 30 to 39 with COVID-19, enrolled during active disease. CDR3 amino acids: CASSFPGLARNTGELFF. CDR3 in DNA: TGTGCCAGCAGTTTTCCGGGACTAGCCAGGAACACCGGGGAGCTGTTTTTT.